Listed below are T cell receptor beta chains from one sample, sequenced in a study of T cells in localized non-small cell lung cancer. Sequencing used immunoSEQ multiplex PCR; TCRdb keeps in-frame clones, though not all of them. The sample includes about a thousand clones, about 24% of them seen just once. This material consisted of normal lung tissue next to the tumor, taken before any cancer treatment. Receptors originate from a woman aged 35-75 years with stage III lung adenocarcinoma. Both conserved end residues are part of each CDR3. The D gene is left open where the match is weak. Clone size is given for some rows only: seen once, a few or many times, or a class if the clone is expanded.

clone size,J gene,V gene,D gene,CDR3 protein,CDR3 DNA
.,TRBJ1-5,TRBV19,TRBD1,CASSIGGQGNQPQHF,TGTGCCAGTAGTATAGGGGGACAGGGTAATCAGCCCCAGCATTTT
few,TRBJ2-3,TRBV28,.,CASFELERDTQYF,TGTGCCAGCTTTGAGCTAGAGAGAGATACGCAGTATTTT
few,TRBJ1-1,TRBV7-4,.,CASSLNRFTEAFF,TGTGCCAGCAGCTTAAACCGGTTCACTGAAGCTTTCTTT
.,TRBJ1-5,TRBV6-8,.,CASSYSGDQPQHF,TGTGCCAGCAGTTACTCGGGGGATCAGCCCCAGCATTTT
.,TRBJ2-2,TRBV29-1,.,CSVNRGTTGELFF,TGCAGCGTTAATCGGGGGACTACCGGGGAGCTGTTTTTT
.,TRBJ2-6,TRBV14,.,CASSLTGLGANVLTF,TGTGCCAGCAGCCTTACAGGACTTGGGGCCAACGTCCTGACTTTC
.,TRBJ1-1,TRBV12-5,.,CASLAGWRGTEAFF,TGTGCCAGCTTAGCGGGTTGGCGGGGCACTGAAGCTTTCTTT
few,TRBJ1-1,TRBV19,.,CASSFFRDTEAFF,TGTGCCAGTAGCTTCTTTAGGGACACTGAAGCTTTCTTT
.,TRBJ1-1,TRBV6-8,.,CASSPRQAGGSFF,TGTGCCAGCAGCCCCCGACAGGCCGGGGGGTCTTTCTTT
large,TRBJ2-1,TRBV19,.,CASSISETHNEQFF,TGTGCCAGTAGTATTTCCGAGACTCACAATGAGCAGTTCTTC
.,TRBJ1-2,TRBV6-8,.,CASSPLGPGYGYTF,TGTGCCAGCAGTCCCCTGGGCCCAGGCTATGGCTACACCTTC
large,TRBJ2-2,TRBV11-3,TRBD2,CASSFPSGGARSTGELFF,TGTGCCAGCAGCTTTCCTAGCGGGGGGGCCAGAAGCACCGGGGAGCTGTTTTTT
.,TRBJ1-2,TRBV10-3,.,CAISESLSRGYTF,TGTGCCATCAGTGAGTCGCTCTCGCGTGGCTACACCTTC
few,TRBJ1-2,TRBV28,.,CASTRGANYGYTF,TGTGCCAGCACTAGGGGGGCTAACTATGGCTACACCTTC
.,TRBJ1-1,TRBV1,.,CASSQEAPRGTLNTEAFF,TGCGCCAGCAGCCAAGAAGCCCCGAGGGGGACTTTGAACACTGAAGCTTTCTTT
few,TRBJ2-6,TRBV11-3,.,CASSLAHGSSGANVLTF,TGTGCCAGCAGCTTGGCACACGGAAGCTCTGGGGCCAACGTCCTGACTTTC
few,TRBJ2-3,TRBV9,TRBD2,CASSGLGSGGTDTQYF,TGTGCCAGCAGCGGACTAGGTAGCGGGGGGACAGATACGCAGTATTTT
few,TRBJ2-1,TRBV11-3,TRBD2,CASSPRGGRYNEQFF,TGTGCCAGCAGCCCCCGGGGGGGTAGATACAATGAGCAGTTCTTC
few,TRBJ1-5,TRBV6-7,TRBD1,CANRTGPYSNQPQHF,TGTGCCAACCGGACAGGGCCATATAGCAATCAGCCCCAGCATTTT
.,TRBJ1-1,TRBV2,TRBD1,CASSAGTAFIMNTEAFF,TGTGCCAGCAGCGCCGGGACAGCTTTTATAATGAACACTGAAGCTTTCTTT
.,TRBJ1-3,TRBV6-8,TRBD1,CARGGDRGPGNTIYF,TGTGCCAGGGGGGGGGACAGGGGACCTGGAAACACCATATATTTT
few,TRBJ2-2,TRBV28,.,CASGGGGLPRGELFF,TGTGCCAGCGGTGGTGGGGGACTTCCTCGCGGGGAGCTGTTTTTT
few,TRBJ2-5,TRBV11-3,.,CASSSPDTPSNPAKETQYF,TGTGCCAGCAGCTCACCAGACACCCCAAGCAACCCCGCCAAAGAGACCCAGTACTTC
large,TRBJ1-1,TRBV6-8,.,CASSYTEMNTEAFF,TGTGCCAGCAGTTACACAGAGATGAACACTGAAGCTTTCTTT
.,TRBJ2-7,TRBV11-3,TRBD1,CASSLGSLTGGEGYEQYF,TGTGCCAGCAGCTTAGGATCTTTGACAGGGGGTGAAGGCTACGAGCAGTACTTC
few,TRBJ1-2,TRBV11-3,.,CASSLNGGARSSYGYTF,TGTGCCAGCAGCTTGAACGGGGGGGCCCGGTCAAGCTATGGCTACACCTTC
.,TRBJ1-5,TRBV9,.,CASTPLQSTQGQPQHF,TGTGCCAGTACCCCCTTGCAGTCAACTCAGGGTCAGCCCCAGCATTTT
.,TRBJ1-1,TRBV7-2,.,CASTPRVNTEAFF,TGTGCCAGCACACCAAGGGTGAACACTGAAGCTTTCTTT
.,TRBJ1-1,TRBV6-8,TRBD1,CASRPGGKNTEAFF,TGTGCCAGCAGGCCAGGGGGAAAAAACACTGAAGCTTTCTTT
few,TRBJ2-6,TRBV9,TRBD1,CASNRQGITTGANVLTF,TGTGCCAGCAACAGACAGGGTATCACCACTGGGGCCAACGTCCTGACTTTC
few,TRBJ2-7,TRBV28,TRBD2,CATRTSGFSYEQYF,TGTGCCACCCGGACTAGCGGGTTCTCCTACGAGCAGTACTTC
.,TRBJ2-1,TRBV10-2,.,CASSESDFLADEQFF,TGCGCCAGCAGTGAGTCGGACTTCCTGGCGGATGAGCAGTTCTTC
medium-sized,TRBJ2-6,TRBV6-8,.,CASSAPAGTGANVLTF,TGTGCCAGCAGTGCCCCGGCAGGAACTGGGGCCAACGTCCTGACTTTC